Listed below are T cell receptor beta chains from one sample, sequenced in a study of blood T cells in healthy people across ages. TCRdb reprocessed the 5' RACE reads with MiXCR, giving one entry per CDR3 protein. The profile covers roughly 2 million distinct CDR3 sequences, with about 50% appearing a single time and less than 2.5% taken by the ten largest. Source material: blood. Receptors were obtained from a woman aged 40 to 55 in good health. The CDR3 runs from the conserved cysteine through the conserved F or W. Each record gives: V gene, J gene, CDR3 protein.

>TRBV27|TRBJ2-5
CASSYSNGGWETQYF
>TRBV28|TRBJ2-5
CASSLVGSWGARETQYF
>TRBV7-2|TRBJ2-3
CASSQRGDTQYF
>TRBV5-1|TRBJ1-2
CASSGGFRGYTF
>TRBV6-5|TRBJ1-4
CASSYGTGASEKLFF
>TRBV5-6|TRBJ1-1
CASSLSPVGDEAFF
>TRBV6-2/TRBV6-3|TRBJ1-2
CASSFRDPPKTGYTF
>TRBV27|TRBJ2-7
CASSHRPPTGASSYEQYF
>TRBV4-1|TRBJ1-5
CANSQEEPDLRFSQPQHF
>TRBV14|TRBJ1-1
CASSLYGQGLNTEAFF
>TRBV20-1|TRBJ2-3
CSARGRTSGHTDTQYF
>TRBV11-2|-
CANSLSPGHRETQYF
>TRBV5-4|TRBJ2-1
CASGPGLAGGLHEQFF
>TRBV11-1|TRBJ2-5
CASGFVGPQETQYF
>TRBV6-5|TRBJ2-6
CASSPNLWANVLTF
>TRBV2|TRBJ1-1
CASSHNPGGTEAFF
>TRBV2|TRBJ2-5
CASRTGRYQETRYF
>TRBV3-1|TRBJ2-3
CARSLQGPGDTQYF
>TRBV4-1|TRBJ2-1
CASSQERGGDYNEQFF
>TRBV5-1|TRBJ2-7
CASSETVSYEQYF
>TRBV6-6|TRBJ2-2
CASSYGGAFKDTGELFF
>TRBV6-2/TRBV6-3|TRBJ2-7
CASTSGPPGEQYF